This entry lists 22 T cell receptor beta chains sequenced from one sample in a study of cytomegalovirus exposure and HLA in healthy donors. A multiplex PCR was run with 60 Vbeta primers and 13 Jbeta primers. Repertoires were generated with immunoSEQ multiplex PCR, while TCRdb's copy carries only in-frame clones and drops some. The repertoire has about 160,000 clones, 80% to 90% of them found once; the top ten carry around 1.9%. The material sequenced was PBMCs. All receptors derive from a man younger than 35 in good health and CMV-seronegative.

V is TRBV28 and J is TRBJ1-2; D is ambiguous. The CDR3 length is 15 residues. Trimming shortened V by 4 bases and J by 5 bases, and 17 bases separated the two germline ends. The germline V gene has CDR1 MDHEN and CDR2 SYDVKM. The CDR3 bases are TGTGCCAGCAGTTGGCAGAAAAACCCTTTTTATGGCTACACCTTC. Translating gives CASSWQKNPFYGYTF.

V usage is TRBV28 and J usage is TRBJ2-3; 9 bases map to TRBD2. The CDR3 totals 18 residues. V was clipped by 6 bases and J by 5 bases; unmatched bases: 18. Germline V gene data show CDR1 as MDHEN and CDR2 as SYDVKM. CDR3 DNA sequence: TGTGCCAGCAGCTCCCTAGCGGGGAGAAAGAGGGCGGGAGATACGCAGTATTTT. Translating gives CASSSLAGRKRAGDTQYF.

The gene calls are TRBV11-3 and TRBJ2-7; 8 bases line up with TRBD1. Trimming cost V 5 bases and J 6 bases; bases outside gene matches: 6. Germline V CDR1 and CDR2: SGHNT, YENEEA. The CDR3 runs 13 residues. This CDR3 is CASSTGGPGEQYF. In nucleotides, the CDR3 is TGTGCCAGCAGCACAGGGGGACCCGGCGAGCAGTACTTC.

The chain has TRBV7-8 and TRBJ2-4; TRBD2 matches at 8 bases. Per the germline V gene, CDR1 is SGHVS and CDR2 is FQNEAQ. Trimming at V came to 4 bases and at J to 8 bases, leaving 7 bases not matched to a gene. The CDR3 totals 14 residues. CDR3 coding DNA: TGTGCCAGCAGCTCCCGGGGGGGCGCGTACATTCAGTACTTC. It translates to CASSSRGGAYIQYF.

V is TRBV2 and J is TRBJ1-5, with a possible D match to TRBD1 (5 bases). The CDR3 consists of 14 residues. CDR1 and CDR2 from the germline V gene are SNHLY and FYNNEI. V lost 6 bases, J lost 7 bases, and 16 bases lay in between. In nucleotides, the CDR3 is TGTGCCAGCAGCGCCCTCGGCTGGGGCCAGCCCCAGCATTTT. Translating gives CASSALGWGQPQHF.

The CDR3 loop is CASFLVRGFGEAFF. The CDR3, as DNA: TGTGCCAGCTTTCTTGTTCGGGGGTTCGGTGAAGCTTTCTTT. The chain links TRBV5-5 to TRBJ1-1, with D possibly being TRBD1 (5 bases). V lost 7 bases and J 7 bases, leaving 20 bases between the germline ends. Germline V lookup: CDR1 SGHKS, CDR2 YYEKEE (reference sequence). The CDR3 runs to 14 residues.

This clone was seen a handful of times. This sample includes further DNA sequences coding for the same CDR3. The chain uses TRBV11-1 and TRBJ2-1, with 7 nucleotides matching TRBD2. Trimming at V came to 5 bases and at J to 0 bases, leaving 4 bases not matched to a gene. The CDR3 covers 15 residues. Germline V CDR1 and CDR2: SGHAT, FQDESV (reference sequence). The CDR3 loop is CASSRREGSYNEQFF. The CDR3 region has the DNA TGTGCCAGCAGCAGAAGGGAGGGCTCCTACAATGAGCAGTTCTTC.

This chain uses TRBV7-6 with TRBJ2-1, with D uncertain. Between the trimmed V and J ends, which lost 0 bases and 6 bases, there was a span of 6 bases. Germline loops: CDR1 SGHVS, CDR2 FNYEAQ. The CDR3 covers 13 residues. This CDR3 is CASSLALSNEQFF. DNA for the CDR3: TGTGCCAGCAGCTTAGCGCTGAGCAATGAGCAGTTCTTC.

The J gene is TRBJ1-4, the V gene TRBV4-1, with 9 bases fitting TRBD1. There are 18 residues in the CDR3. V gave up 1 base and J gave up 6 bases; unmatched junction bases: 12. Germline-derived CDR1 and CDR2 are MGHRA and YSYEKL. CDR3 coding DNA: TGCGCCAGCAGCCAAGGGATCTTGTCCCGGACAGGGGATGAAAAACTGTTTTTT. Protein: CASSQGILSRTGDEKLFF.

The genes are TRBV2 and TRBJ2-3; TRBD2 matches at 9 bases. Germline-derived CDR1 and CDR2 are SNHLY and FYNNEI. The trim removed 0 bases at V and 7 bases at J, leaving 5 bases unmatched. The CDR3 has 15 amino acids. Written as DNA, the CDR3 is TGTGCCAGCAGTGAAGCCGGCGGGGGGGCGAATACGCAGTATTTT. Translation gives CASSEAGGGANTQYF.

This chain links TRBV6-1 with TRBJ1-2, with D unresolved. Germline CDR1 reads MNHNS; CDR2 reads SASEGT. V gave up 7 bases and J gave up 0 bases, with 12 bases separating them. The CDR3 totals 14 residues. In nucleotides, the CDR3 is TGTGCCAGCATGAGGCCCCGATCTAACTATGGCTACACCTTC. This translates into CASMRPRSNYGYTF.

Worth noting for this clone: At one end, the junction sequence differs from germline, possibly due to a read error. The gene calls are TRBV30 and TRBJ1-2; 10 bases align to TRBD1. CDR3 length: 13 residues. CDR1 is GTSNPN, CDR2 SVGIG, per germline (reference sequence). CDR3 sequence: CAWSLHGTGESNF. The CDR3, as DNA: TGTGCCTGGAGTCTTCATGGGACAGGGGAGTCCAACTTC.

This CDR3 is CSAGQGRSYEQYF. Written as DNA, the CDR3 is TGCAGCGCGGGACAGGGCCGCTCCTACGAGCAGTACTTC. This rearrangement joins TRBV29-1 to TRBJ2-7, with TRBD1 matching over 9 bases. Germline trimming cut 7 bases from V and 0 bases from J; bases unmatched to any gene: 4. Germline CDR1 reads SQVTM; CDR2 reads ANQGSEA. CDR3 length: 13 amino acids.

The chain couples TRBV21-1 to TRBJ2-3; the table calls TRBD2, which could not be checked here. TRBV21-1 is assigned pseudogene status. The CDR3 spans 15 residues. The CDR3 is CASSKGGGSTDTQYF. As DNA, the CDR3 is TGTGCCAGCAGCAAAGGGGGGGGAAGCACAGATACGCAGTATTTT.

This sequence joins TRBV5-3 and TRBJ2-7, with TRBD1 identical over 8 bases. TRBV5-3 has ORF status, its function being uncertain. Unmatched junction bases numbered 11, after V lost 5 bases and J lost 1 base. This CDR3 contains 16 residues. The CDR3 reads CARSRVQGERSYEQYF. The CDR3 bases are TGTGCCAGAAGTCGGGTACAGGGGGAGAGGTCCTACGAGCAGTACTTC.

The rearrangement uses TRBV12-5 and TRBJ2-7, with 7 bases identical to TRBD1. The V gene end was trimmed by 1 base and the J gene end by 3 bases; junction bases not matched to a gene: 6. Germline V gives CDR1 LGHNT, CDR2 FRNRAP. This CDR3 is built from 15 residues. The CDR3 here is CASGLGADRVYEQYF. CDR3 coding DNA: TGTGCTAGTGGTTTGGGCGCTGACAGGGTCTACGAGCAGTACTTC.

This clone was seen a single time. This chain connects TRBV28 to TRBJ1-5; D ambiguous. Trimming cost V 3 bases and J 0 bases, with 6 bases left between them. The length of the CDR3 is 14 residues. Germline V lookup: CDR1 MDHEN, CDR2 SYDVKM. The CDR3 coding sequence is TGTGCCAGCAGTTTTACAGTTAGCAATCAGCCCCAGCATTTT. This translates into CASSFTVSNQPQHF. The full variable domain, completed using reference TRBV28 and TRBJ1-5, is DVKVTQSSRYLVKRTGEKVFLECVQDMDHENMFWYRQDPGLGLRLIYFSYDVKMKEKGDIPEGYSVSREKKERFSLILESASTNQTSMYLCASSFTVSNQPQHFGDGTRLSIL.

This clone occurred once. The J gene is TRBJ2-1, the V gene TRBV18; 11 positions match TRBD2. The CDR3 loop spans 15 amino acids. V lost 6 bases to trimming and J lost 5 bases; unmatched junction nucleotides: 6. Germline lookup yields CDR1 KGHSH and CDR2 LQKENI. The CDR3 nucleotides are TGTGCCAGCTCGCGAACTAGCGGGAGCCACAATGAGCAGTTCTTC. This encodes CASSRTSGSHNEQFF.

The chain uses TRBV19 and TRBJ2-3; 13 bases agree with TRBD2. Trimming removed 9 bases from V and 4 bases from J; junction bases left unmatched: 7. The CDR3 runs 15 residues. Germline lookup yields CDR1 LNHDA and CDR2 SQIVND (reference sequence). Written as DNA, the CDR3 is TGTGCCAGCGGACGACTAGCGGGAGGTGCAGATACGCAGTATTTT. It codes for CASGRLAGGADTQYF.

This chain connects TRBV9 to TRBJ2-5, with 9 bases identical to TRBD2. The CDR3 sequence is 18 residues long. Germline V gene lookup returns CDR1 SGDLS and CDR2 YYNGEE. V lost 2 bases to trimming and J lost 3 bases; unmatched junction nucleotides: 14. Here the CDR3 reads CASSVRTSANPGEETQYF. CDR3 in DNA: TGTGCCAGCAGCGTTCGGACTAGCGCCAACCCCGGGGAAGAGACCCAGTACTTC.

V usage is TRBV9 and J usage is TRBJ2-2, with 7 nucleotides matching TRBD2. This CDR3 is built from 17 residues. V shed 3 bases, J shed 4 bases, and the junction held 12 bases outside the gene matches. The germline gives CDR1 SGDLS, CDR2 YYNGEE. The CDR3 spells CASSAREVGSGTGELFF. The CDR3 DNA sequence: TGTGCCAGCAGCGCCCGGGAGGTCGGGAGCGGCACCGGGGAGCTGTTTTTT.

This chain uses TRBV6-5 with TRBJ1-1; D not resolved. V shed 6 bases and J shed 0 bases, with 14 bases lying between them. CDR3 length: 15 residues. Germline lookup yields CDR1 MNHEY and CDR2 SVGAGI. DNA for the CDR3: TGTGCCAGCAGCCAAGGACTGCGGGTGAACACTGAAGCTTTCTTT. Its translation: CASSQGLRVNTEAFF.